Each of the 31 T cell receptor beta chains below was sequenced from the same sample in a study of blood T cell repertoires in COVID-19. TCRdb keeps only in-frame clones here, not all; method: immunoSEQ multiplex PCR. The table lists some 280,000 clones, roughly 90% of them singletons. Sequenced input: peripheral blood. These TCRs come from a woman aged 55-69 years with acute or convalescent COVID-19.

The V call is TRBV13, the J call TRBJ2-1; 11 bases are a match to TRBD2. The CDR3 spans 11 residues. Trimming took 10 bases from V and 12 from J; bases not matched to a gene: 5. Germline CDR1 and CDR2: PRHDT and FYEKMQ (reference sequence). The CDR3 DNA reads TGTGCCACCAGTAGCGGGGGGGTGCAGTTCTTC. Translating gives CATSSGGVQFF.

This chain joins TRBV5-1 and TRBJ2-7, with TRBD1 as a possible D gene (5 bases). This CDR3 is built from 19 residues. Germline V gene lookup returns CDR1 SGHRS and CDR2 YFSETQ. V shed 3 bases and J shed 2 bases, with 27 bases lying between them. The CDR3: CASSSGSRNTTSYPYEQYF. CDR3 coding DNA: TGCGCCAGCAGCTCAGGGTCGCGGAATACCACCTCATATCCCTACGAGCAGTACTTC.

The chain couples TRBV4-3 to TRBJ1-2; D is undetermined. CDR1 and CDR2 from the germline V gene are LGHNA and YSLEER. The CDR3 totals 13 residues. V shed 1 base and J shed 1 base, with 4 bases lying between them. The CDR3 nucleotides are TGCGCCAGCAGCCAAGGAGTTAACTATGGCTACACCTTC. This encodes CASSQGVNYGYTF.

The chain carries TRBV5-1 and TRBJ2-5, with TRBD1 matching 12 bases. The ends lost 4 bases at V and 1 base at J; junction bases unmatched: 8. CDR3 length: 17 residues. CDR1 and CDR2 from the germline V gene are SGHRS and YFSETQ. The CDR3 DNA is TGCGCCAGCAGCGAAATGGGACAGGGGGCAGGCCAAGAGACCCAGTACTTC. Translated, it gives CASSEMGQGAGQETQYF. Drawing the rest from reference TRBV5-1 and TRBJ2-5, the complete variable domain is KAGVTQTPRYLIKTRGQQVTLSCSPISGHRSVSWYQQTPGQGLQFLFEYFSETQRNKGNFPGRFSGRQFSNSRSEMNVSTLELGDSALYLCASSEMGQGAGQETQYFGPGTRLLVL.

CDR3 amino acids: CASSFVHPQAPLSGANVLTF. The CDR3 region has the DNA TGTGCCAGCAGTTTTGTACACCCGCAGGCCCCACTCTCTGGGGCCAACGTCCTGACTTTC. This chain links TRBV27 with TRBJ2-6; no definite D call. This CDR3 has 20 residues. Trimming pared 3 bases from V and 0 bases from J, leaving 21 bases between. From germline, CDR1 is MNHEY and CDR2 SMNVEV (reference sequence).

This clone was seen only once. The J gene is TRBJ1-1, the V gene TRBV18; D gene ambiguous. Germline CDR1 KGHSH, CDR2 LQKENI. The germline V and J ends were trimmed by 5 bases and 7 bases, with 5 bases remaining between them. This CDR3 comprises 10 residues. CDR3 region: CASSEIEAFF. CDR3 DNA sequence: TGTGCCAGCTCAGAGATTGAAGCTTTCTTT.

The chain joins TRBV5-4 to TRBJ2-7, with 9 bases identical to TRBD1. Germline V gene lookup returns CDR1 SGHNT and CDR2 YYREEE (reference sequence). The junction had 15 bases not matched to a gene; V was cut back by 2 bases and J by 3 bases. CDR3 size: 18 residues. The CDR3 protein is CASSFLRNMGTGLYEQYF. CDR3 DNA sequence: TGTGCCAGCAGCTTTCTCCGAAACATGGGGACAGGGCTCTACGAGCAGTACTTC.

The chain combines TRBV28 with TRBJ1-2; 11 bases map to TRBD1. The length of the CDR3 is 14 residues. V shed 11 bases and J 7 bases; nucleotides not matched to a gene: 12. In germline, CDR1 is MDHEN, CDR2 SYDVKM. The CDR3 here is CAHSLGGTGGGYTF. For the CDR3, the DNA is TGTGCCCACAGCTTAGGCGGGACAGGGGGTGGCTACACCTTC.

This clone was recorded once. This rearrangement joins TRBV7-2 to TRBJ2-5; 7 bases map to TRBD1. The V gene's germline CDR1 is SGHTA and CDR2 FQGNSA. CDR3 length equals 14 residues. Losses at the gene ends were 4 bases for V and 5 bases for J; bases not matched to a gene: 7. This chain's CDR3 is CASSSGTRGETQYF. CDR3 DNA: TGTGCCAGCAGCTCCGGGACCAGGGGGGAGACCCAGTACTTC.

The V gene is TRBV7-6, the J gene TRBJ1-5, with a weak D call TRBD1 (6 bases). This CDR3 region has 16 residues. V was pared by 3 bases and J by 0 bases, with 12 bases between. From germline, CDR1 is SGHVS and CDR2 FNYEAQ. The DNA for the CDR3 is TGTGCCAGCAGCTTTAGACAGGTCGATAGCAATCAGCCCCAGCATTTT. Residues: CASSFRQVDSNQPQHF.

The chain combines TRBV12-3 or TRBV12-4 with TRBJ2-7; 7 nucleotides align to TRBD1. The CDR3 has 12 amino acids. The ends lost 4 bases at V and 5 bases at J; junction bases unmatched: 2. The CDR3 bases are TGTGCCAGCAGTTCGACAGGGCACGAGCAGTACTTC. Translating it yields CASSSTGHEQYF.

The rearrangement joins TRBV15 to TRBJ2-3; no reliable D call. V was cut by 0 bases and J by 0 bases, with 10 bases left in between. This CDR3 region has 16 residues. CDR1 LNHNV and CDR2 YYDKDF come from the germline V gene (reference sequence). CDR3 DNA: TGTGCCACCAGCAGAGAGTCGAGTGCTAGCACAGATACGCAGTATTTT. It encodes CATSRESSASTDTQYF.

The chain carries TRBV11-3 and TRBJ2-2; maybe TRBD2 (6 bases). This CDR3 has 16 amino acids. Trimming pared 3 bases from V and 2 bases from J, leaving 13 bases between. Per the germline V gene, CDR1 is SGHNT and CDR2 is YENEEA. The CDR3 loop is CASSFNGGDNTGELFF. CDR3 nucleotide sequence: TGTGCCAGCAGCTTCAATGGCGGGGATAACACCGGGGAGCTGTTTTTT.

CDR3 DNA: TGTGCCAGCAGCGTAGTGGGCTCCCACTCTGGAAACACCATATATTTT. Protein sequence: CASSVVGSHSGNTIYF. This chain connects TRBV9 to TRBJ1-3; D remains ambiguous. Germline-derived CDR1 and CDR2 are SGDLS and YYNGEE. V lost 0 bases and J lost 0, with 10 bases in between. CDR3 size: 16 residues.

This rearrangement joins TRBV3-1 (or the pseudogene TRBV3-2) to TRBJ2-7; D may be TRBD2 (5 bases). The CDR3 extends over 14 amino acids. V lost 2 bases to trimming and J lost 0 bases, with 8 bases between them. Germline V CDR1 and CDR2: LGHDT, YNNKEL (reference sequence). CDR3 DNA: TGTGCCAGCAGCCAACGGGGAACCTCCTACGAGCAGTACTTC. Protein: CASSQRGTSYEQYF.

This clone was seen a single time. This chain joins TRBV7-2 and TRBJ1-4; D is possibly TRBD1 (6 bases). The CDR3 sequence is 13 residues long. In germline, CDR1 is SGHTA, CDR2 FQGNSA. Trimming stripped 2 bases from V and 16 bases from J, with 17 bases between. This CDR3 reads CASSLKRDTLKFF. The CDR3 DNA reads TGTGCCAGCAGCTTAAAACGGGACACCCTAAAGTTTTTT.

This chain connects TRBV4-2 to TRBJ1-2, with TRBD1 as a possible D gene (6 bases). The CDR3 is made up of 14 amino acids. The germline CDR1 and CDR2 sequences are LGHNA and YNFKEQ. Trimming removed 1 base at V and 4 bases at J, with 10 bases between. The CDR3 here is CASSQVRDIYGYTF. The CDR3, as DNA: TGTGCCAGCAGCCAAGTCCGGGACATCTATGGCTACACCTTC.

This clone was detected only a few times. CDR3 DNA sequence: TGCGCCAGCAGCTTGGCGGGACAGGGGGCCTATGGCTACACCTTC. The encoded protein is CASSLAGQGAYGYTF. The rearrangement uses TRBV5-1 and TRBJ1-2, with TRBD1 matching 12 bases. This CDR3 is built from 15 residues. Germline V gene data show CDR1 as SGHRS and CDR2 as YFSETQ. With 0 bases clipped from V and 4 bases from J, the junction kept 1 base outside the gene matches.

The J gene is TRBJ2-5, the V gene TRBV5-1, with 8 bases aligning to TRBD1. CDR1 is SGHRS, CDR2 YFSETQ, per germline. Trimming took 4 bases from V and 5 from J; bases not matched to a gene: 4. This CDR3 has 13 amino acids. CDR3: CASSANRGETQYF. For the CDR3, the DNA is TGCGCCAGCAGCGCAAACAGGGGGGAGACCCAGTACTTC.

CDR3 sequence reads: CASSLSSLSNEKLFF. The CDR3 DNA reads as TGTGCCAGCAGCCTGAGTTCGCTGTCTAATGAAAAACTGTTTTTT. V gene TRBV11-2 combines with J gene TRBJ1-4, with unresolved D. V was shortened by 5 bases and J by 3 bases, with 13 bases between the two germline ends. The germline CDR1 and CDR2 sequences are SGHAT and FQNNGV. This CDR3 contains 15 residues.

The V call is TRBV27, the J call TRBJ1-1; D is undetermined. V lost 6 bases and J lost 4, with 12 bases in between. CDR3 length equals 13 residues. Per germline, CDR1 MNHEY and CDR2 SMNVEV (reference sequence). In nucleotides, the CDR3 is TGTGCCAGCAGGGGTGGGTCGGGCACTGAAGCTTTCTTT. This encodes CASRGGSGTEAFF.

V is TRBV19 and J is TRBJ1-2; TRBD1 matches 10 bases. V was clipped by 3 bases and J by 5 bases; unmatched bases: 6. The CDR3 extends over 15 amino acids. The germline gives CDR1 LNHDA, CDR2 SQIVND (reference sequence). The CDR3 loop is CASSMGQGYNYGYTF. CDR3 DNA: TGTGCCAGTAGTATGGGACAGGGGTATAATTATGGCTACACCTTC.

J is TRBJ1-1 and V is TRBV6-2 or TRBV6-3; tentative D call: TRBD1 (6 bases). Germline V lookup: CDR1 MNHEY, CDR2 SVGEGT. The CDR3 length is 14 residues. V shed 0 bases and J shed 6 bases, with 11 bases lying between them. CDR3 protein: CASSYSNREAEAFF. The CDR3 DNA reads as TGTGCCAGCAGTTACTCGAACAGGGAAGCTGAAGCTTTCTTT.

The V and J genes are TRBV28 and TRBJ1-5, with 7 bases lining up with TRBD1. The CDR3 loop spans 15 amino acids. The junction had 7 bases not matched to a gene; V was cut back by 6 bases and J by 2 bases. In germline, CDR1 is MDHEN, CDR2 SYDVKM. CDR3 region: CASSPGGTGNQPQHF. Written as DNA, the CDR3 is TGTGCCAGCAGCCCGGGCGGGACAGGCAATCAGCCCCAGCATTTT.

In DNA form, the CDR3 reads TGTGCCAGCAGCTCCCGGGACAGGGGGCTTAGCTACAATGAGCAGTTCTTC. Residues: CASSSRDRGLSYNEQFF. J is TRBJ2-1 and V is TRBV5-4, with 12 bases that match TRBD1. The CDR3 extends over 17 amino acids. CDR1 is SGHNT, CDR2 YYREEE, per germline (reference sequence). Losses at the gene ends were 3 bases for V and 3 bases for J; bases not matched to a gene: 7.

J is TRBJ2-5 and V is TRBV5-1; the match to TRBD2 covers 8 bases. From germline, CDR1 is SGHRS and CDR2 YFSETQ. This CDR3 contains 15 residues. J gave up 2 bases and V 1 base, and 4 bases lay outside the gene matches. CDR3 amino acids: CASSLFRGGQETQYF. CDR3 nucleotides: TGCGCCAGCAGCTTGTTTCGGGGGGGACAAGAGACCCAGTACTTC. Supplemented by reference TRBV5-1 and TRBJ2-5, the full variable domain reads KAGVTQTPRYLIKTRGQQVTLSCSPISGHRSVSWYQQTPGQGLQFLFEYFSETQRNKGNFPGRFSGRQFSNSRSEMNVSTLELGDSALYLCASSLFRGGQETQYFGPGTRLLVL.

This clone has just a few counts. The gene calls are TRBV7-9 and TRBJ2-7, with D perhaps matching TRBD1 (5 bases). Germline CDR1 SEHNR, CDR2 FQNEAQ (reference sequence). This CDR3 contains 15 residues. Trimming took 1 base from V and 1 from J, leaving 11 bases between them. For the CDR3, the DNA is TGTGCCAGCAGCTTAGTCGGCAGGGAATCCTACGAGCAGTACTTC. Translating gives CASSLVGRESYEQYF.

This sequence joins TRBV19 and TRBJ1-1; weak D call: TRBD1 (5 bases). The CDR3 spans 15 residues. The V gene lost 4 bases and the J gene lost 4 bases, with 16 bases spanning the gap. CDR1 is LNHDA and CDR2 is SQIVND in the germline V gene (reference sequence). CDR3 amino acids: CASSTRELRVTEAFF. For the CDR3, the DNA is TGTGCCAGTAGTACTCGGGAGCTCAGGGTCACTGAAGCTTTCTTT.

V usage is TRBV9 and J usage is TRBJ1-4; weak D call: TRBD1 (5 bases). Trimming took off 3 bases at V and 3 bases at J, with 15 bases between the two ends. The CDR3 loop spans 16 amino acids. Germline V gene sequence: CDR1 SGDLS, CDR2 YYNGEE. CDR3 nucleotide sequence: TGTGCCAGCAGCGGAACACAAGGACATTCTAATGAAAAACTGTTTTTT. Encoded protein: CASSGTQGHSNEKLFF.

The sample holds one count of this clone. The chain carries TRBV28 and TRBJ2-7, with 9 bases that match TRBD1. CDR3 length equals 16 residues. V gave up 3 bases and J gave up 3 bases; unmatched junction bases: 9. Germline V gene sequence: CDR1 MDHEN, CDR2 SYDVKM. DNA for the CDR3: TGTGCCAGCAGTTTCCCCCGGACAGGGGTTAACTACGAGCAGTACTTC. Translation: CASSFPRTGVNYEQYF. The complete variable domain, with remaining parts taken from reference TRBV28 and TRBJ2-7, reads DVKVTQSSRYLVKRTGEKVFLECVQDMDHENMFWYRQDPGLGLRLIYFSYDVKMKEKGDIPEGYSVSREKKERFSLILESASTNQTSMYLCASSFPRTGVNYEQYFGPGTRLTVT.

This clone has a single count. The chain employs TRBV3-1 (or the pseudogene TRBV3-2) and TRBJ2-7; D possibly corresponds to TRBD2 (5 bases). Per the germline V gene, CDR1 is LGHDT and CDR2 is YNNKEL (reference sequence). The CDR3 consists of 13 residues. Between the trimmed V and J ends, which lost 1 base and 9 bases, there was a span of 13 bases. The CDR3 is CASSQAPEGRQYF. Written as DNA, the CDR3 is TGTGCCAGCAGCCAAGCTCCCGAGGGTAGGCAGTACTTC.